Below are 11 T cell receptor beta chains sequenced from a single sample in a study of OX40 agonist ivuxolimab in advanced cancers. The table came from immunoSEQ multiplex PCR; TCRdb's copy has only in-frame clones and leaves some out. The data show about 24,000 clones, roughly 84% seen once. The sequenced sample was CD4+ or CD8+ T cells sorted from blood, obtained in a trial of the OX40 agonist ivuxolimab. The receptors were sampled from an adult with an advanced solid tumor such as melanoma, head and neck, liver or kidney cancer.

The chain couples TRBV7-9 to TRBJ2-5, with 11 bases identical to TRBD2. Germline values: CDR1 SEHNR, CDR2 FQNEAQ (reference sequence). This CDR3 has 17 residues. Trimming at V came to 3 bases and at J to 0 bases, leaving 6 bases not matched to a gene. The CDR3 region has the DNA TGTGCCAGCAGCTTTACTAGCGGGGGCCTGTACCAAGAGACCCAGTACTTC. Protein sequence: CASSFTSGGLYQETQYF.

This clone was seen a single time. This sequence joins TRBV7-9 and TRBJ2-7, with 14 nucleotides matching TRBD2. J lost 5 bases, V lost 4 bases, and 10 bases had no gene match. Germline lookup yields CDR1 SEHNR and CDR2 FQNEAQ (reference sequence). There are 17 residues in the CDR3. CDR3 amino acids: CASSSRQGLAGAHEQYF. For the CDR3, the DNA is TGTGCCAGCAGCTCCCGGCAGGGACTAGCGGGAGCCCACGAGCAGTACTTC. The variable domain in full, completed from reference TRBV7-9 and TRBJ2-7, reads DTGVSQNPRHKITKRGQNVTFRCDPISEHNRLYWYRQTLGQGPEFLTYFQNEAQLEKSRLLSDRFSAERPKGSFSTLEIQRTEQGDSAMYLCASSSRQGLAGAHEQYFGPGTRLTVT.

The chain combines TRBV6-6 with TRBJ2-4, with a tentative D call TRBD1 (5 bases). Trimming took 10 bases from V and 6 from J, leaving 10 bases between them. The CDR3 length is 11 residues. The germline gives CDR1 MNHNY, CDR2 SVGAGI (reference sequence). In DNA, the CDR3 is TGTGCCACCGACAGTGGAAACATTCAGTACTTC. Encoded protein: CATDSGNIQYF.

The V and J genes are TRBV7-2 and TRBJ1-2; D ambiguous. The CDR3 sequence is 15 residues long. Germline assignment: CDR1 SGHTA and CDR2 FQGNSA. V was cut by 4 bases and J by 0 bases, with 12 bases left in between. The CDR3 loop reads CASSSPDGSNYGYTF. CDR3 nucleotides: TGTGCCAGCAGCTCCCCGGACGGTTCTAACTATGGCTACACCTTC. Variable domain in full (rest from reference TRBV7-2 and TRBJ1-2): GAGVSQSPSNKVTEKGKDVELRCDPISGHTALYWYRQSLGQGLEFLIYFQGNSAPDKSGLPSDRFSAERTGGSVSTLTIQRTQQEDSAVYLCASSSPDGSNYGYTFGSGTRLTVV.

The chain recombines TRBV15 with TRBJ2-1; tentatively, D is TRBD2 (6 bases). The CDR3 loop spans 18 amino acids. Deletions cut 0 bases from V and 6 bases from J, with 21 bases between. Germline loops: CDR1 LNHNV, CDR2 YYDKDF (reference sequence). In nucleotides, the CDR3 is TGTGCCACCAGCAGAGATTTTTTTAGCGGAGAAGGCGCCAATGAGCAGTTCTTC. Translated, it gives CATSRDFFSGEGANEQFF.

V and J are TRBV5-1 and TRBJ1-1, with TRBD1 identical over 9 bases. The CDR3 runs 17 residues. Germline V gene lookup returns CDR1 SGHRS and CDR2 YFSETQ. Trimming removed 4 bases from V and 4 bases from J; junction bases left unmatched: 14. The CDR3 sequence: CASSISDRGHGGTEAFF. The DNA for the CDR3 is TGCGCCAGCAGCATATCGGACAGGGGCCACGGGGGCACTGAAGCTTTCTTT.

The chain has TRBV5-2 and TRBJ2-6. TRBV5-2 is classified as a pseudogene. The length of the CDR3 is 18 residues. The CDR3: CASWYTHPHKSRANVLTF. The CDR3 DNA follows: TGTGCCAGCTGGTATACTCATCCACACAAAAGTCGGGCCAACGTCCTGACTTTC.

The CDR3 spells CASSTGLSGELFF. The CDR3 nucleotides are TGTGCCAGCAGTACAGGGTTATCGGGGGAGCTGTTTTTT. The chain combines TRBV2 with TRBJ2-2; tentatively, D is TRBD1 (6 bases). V shed 5 bases and J shed 8 bases, with 12 bases lying between them. The CDR3 spans 13 residues. Looked up from germline, CDR1 is SNHLY and CDR2 is FYNNEI.

The rearrangement joins TRBV7-6 to TRBJ2-1; 10 bases agree with TRBD2. This CDR3 spans 22 amino acids. Germline CDR1 SGHVS, CDR2 FNYEAQ. Trimming removed 0 bases from V and 3 bases from J; junction bases left unmatched: 20. CDR3 protein: CASSLAPLHASLAGRFYNEQFF. The CDR3 bases are TGTGCCAGCAGCTTAGCGCCCCTCCACGCGTCACTAGCGGGGCGCTTCTACAATGAGCAGTTCTTC.

This chain connects TRBV7-2 to TRBJ2-1; no clear D gene. The germline V and J ends were trimmed by 5 bases and 4 bases, with 3 bases remaining between them. CDR1 and CDR2 (germline): SGHTA, FQGNSA. The CDR3 extends over 11 amino acids. The CDR3 DNA reads as TGTGCCAGCAGCAGATACAATGAGCAGTTCTTC. This gives the protein CASSRYNEQFF.

The chain carries TRBV4-3 and TRBJ2-1; 8 bases match TRBD2. The CDR3 is 17 amino acids. Trimming removed 4 bases from V and 4 bases from J; junction bases left unmatched: 12. The germline V gene has CDR1 LGHNA and CDR2 YSLEER. CDR3 DNA: TGCGCCAGCAGCCGAGAACTACGGGGGGGCCTTTACAATGAGCAGTTCTTC. Protein sequence: CASSRELRGGLYNEQFF.